This T cell receptor (beta chain) was captured in a study of shared clonotypes between healthy human individuals. The germline V gene encodes CDR1 MNHEY and CDR2 SMNVEV (reference sequence). The ends lost 6 bases at V and 3 bases at J; junction bases unmatched: 13. The CDR3 sequence is 18 residues long. Researchers drew on about 90 million PBMCs for genomic DNA from unsorted samples. Template amounts of roughly 0.3 ug DNA, 30,000 or so T cell genomes, were employed in unsorted PBMC replicate PCRs. The unsorted PBMC sample used ten immunoSEQ deep assay plates. Data came from immunoSEQ multiplex PCR; TCRdb stores just in-frame clones and leaves some out. The sample includes 450,000 to 550,000 clones, 79% seen only once; the top ten take 10% to 15%.

The source is a woman aged 40-49 years in good health. Some clones in this sample may be carry-over from other donors' samples. Sequenced sample: PBMCs. The chain carries TRBV27 and TRBJ2-2, with 10 bases identical to TRBD1. The CDR3 DNA reads TGTGCCAGCAGGATCTTTGGGGTGGGGACAGGGGACACCGGGGAGCTGTTTTTT. Its translation is CASRIFGVGTGDTGELFF.